Listed below are T cell receptor beta chains from one sample, sequenced in a study of blood T cells in healthy people across ages. TCRdb processed the 5' RACE reads anew with MiXCR; each CDR3 protein has one entry. The table has under 1,100,000 distinct CDR3 sequences, less than 25% seen once; the top ten hold around 0.75%. The same specimen was also included in a second study, on T cells of mothers and their children.

The sample was blood. These receptors came from a girl aged 2 to 10 in good health. Both conserved end residues are part of each CDR3. A D gene is named only where the DNA matches it firmly. The listing skips clone size in some rows; elsewhere it reads once, few, many or a size class.

TRBV27	TRBD2	NA	TRBJ2-1	TGTGCCAGCAGTTTTACGGGACTAGCGGGACTCTTGAGCTCCTACAATGAGCAGTTCTTC	CASSFTGLAGLLSSYNEQFF
TRBV7-9	NA	few	TRBJ2-2	TGTGCCAGCAGCTATCCGGGAGCGGACACCGGGGAGCTGTTTTTT	CASSYPGADTGELFF
TRBV6-2/TRBV6-3	NA	NA	TRBJ2-4	TGTGCCAGCAGTTACGAGGGGATTGGAGGGGAGACAGTGAGGAACATTCAGTACTTC	CASSYEGIGGETVRNIQYF
TRBV7-9	TRBD2	few	TRBJ2-5	TGTGCCAGCAGCTTAGGCACTAGCGCCAGGTACTTC	CASSLGTSARYF
TRBV7-2	NA	few	TRBJ2-5	TGTGCCAGCAGCTCCCCATTCGGGGAGGTGGAGGGAGAGACCCAGTACTTC	CASSSPFGEVEGETQYF
TRBV5-4	NA	once	TRBJ1-3	TGTGCCAGCAGCCAAGGACCTGCAGTGAATCCTGGAAACACCATATATTTT	CASSQGPAVNPGNTIYF
TRBV12-3/TRBV12-4	NA	few	TRBJ2-7	TGTGCCAGCAGTGATGACTCGAGGGCAGTCGAGCAGTACTTC	CASSDDSRAVEQYF
TRBV9	TRBD2	NA	TRBJ2-3	TGTGCCAGCAGCGTAGGAACTAGCGGGGGTACGCAGTATTTT	CASSVGTSGGTQYF
TRBV2	TRBD2	NA	TRBJ2-7	TGTGCCAGCAACCTAGCGGCTCCCTACGAGCAGTACTTC	CASNLAAPYEQYF
TRBV6-1	NA	NA	TRBJ2-2	TGTGCCAGCCTCACGGTTGCGGGGAGCGGGGAGCTGTTTTTT	CASLTVAGSGELFF
TRBV7-8	TRBD1	NA	TRBJ1-2	TGTGCCAGCAGCCCAAGGCCAGGGGGCACCAACTATGGCTACACCTTC	CASSPRPGGTNYGYTF
TRBV28	TRBD1	NA	TRBJ2-5	TGTGCCAGCAGTCTGGACGGGACAGGGCCCCAAGAGACCCAGTACTTC	CASSLDGTGPQETQYF
TRBV6-6	NA	NA	TRBJ1-1	TGTGCCAGCAGTTACTCGTTTATTTTCACTGAAGCTTTCTTT	CASSYSFIFTEAFF
TRBV6-2/TRBV6-3	NA	few	TRBJ2-4	TGTGCCAGCAGCTCCGCCCGGAATATTCAGTACTTC	CASSSARNIQYF
TRBV2	NA	NA	TRBJ2-5	TGTGCCATCGAAACTCCAGAGACCCAGTACTTC	CAIETPETQYF